The T cell receptor beta chain under discussion was sequenced for a study of T-cell reconstitution after alpha-beta-depleted transplantation in children. Broader study findings: Hyperexpanded clones declined; after one year, newly produced T cells mostly supplied diversity. Recipient T cells and thymic progenitors that survived gave rise to the high TCRbeta diversity observed at day 60 in some patients. Alpha-beta T cells about two months after transplant reportedly derived from several hundred expanded graft clones.

This clonotype was observed at least ten times. Antigen unknown. The CDR3 is 18 residues long. Trimming cost V 3 bases and J 2 bases; bases outside gene matches: 12. The germline CDR1 and CDR2 sequences are SGDLS and YYNGEE. Unique molecular identifiers tagged the TCRbeta library. TCRdb independently ran MiXCR on the PCR reads; one entry per CDR3 protein. The top ten clones hold over 15% of a sample with 130,000 to 150,000 distinct CDR3 sequences, around 9% of them seen once. The chain has TRBV9 and TRBJ2-1; 9 bases are shared with TRBD1. The receptor comes from a female patient aged 2-9 years who had a stem cell transplant for congenital amegakaryocytic thrombocytopenia, so the T cells may come from the graft donor. The sample was PBMCs, mostly from graft donor cells, taken 180 days after TCRalphabeta/CD19-depleted stem cell transplant. The CDR3 is CASSAPLVGQGTYNEQFF. For the CDR3, the DNA is TGTGCCAGCAGCGCACCTCTTGTGGGACAGGGAACCTACAATGAGCAGTTCTTC.